The 5 T cell receptor beta chains below come from one sample, sequenced in a study of T cells in Graves' hyperthyroidism and ophthalmopathy. What was amplified from RNA transcripts were TCR beta CDR3 regions. The primer set for the first-round RT-PCR of the TCR CDR3 was HTBI. TCRdb reanalysed the multiplex PCR reads using MiXCR and keeps one entry per CDR3 protein. The table shows approximately 590,000 distinct CDR3 sequences, with around 14% occurring only once. The sample comprised blood. The receptor set was obtained from a woman aged 25-40 years with Graves' hyperthyroidism.

The genes are TRBV6-2 or TRBV6-3 and TRBJ1-6, with TRBD1 matching over 8 bases. Germline lookup yields CDR1 MNHEY and CDR2 SVGEGT. The CDR3 runs 15 residues. J was trimmed by 10 bases and V by 0 bases; bases with no gene match: 5. The CDR3 DNA reads as TGTGCCAGCAGTTACTCGGCAGGGGGCGAGTCACCCCTCCACTTT. Residues: CASSYSAGGESPLHF.

This clonotype showed up just a few times. This chain links TRBV4-2 with TRBJ2-1; maybe TRBD2 (6 bases). The V end lost 4 bases, the J end lost 10 bases, and 17 bases lay between the germline ends. This CDR3 has 14 amino acids. Germline V gives CDR1 LGHNA, CDR2 YNFKEQ. CDR3 bases: TGTGCCAGCAGCCGGTCGGGACTCTATTCGGAGCAGTTCTTC. This translates into CASSRSGLYSEQFF.

This clonotype occurred many times. This chain joins TRBV18 and TRBJ1-2, with 7 bases fitting TRBD1. V shed 5 bases and J 6 bases; nucleotides not matched to a gene: 6. The CDR3 totals 13 residues. Per germline, CDR1 KGHSH and CDR2 LQKENI. In DNA, the CDR3 is TGTGCCAGCTCATCAGGGGGGGGACATGGCTACACCTTC. It translates to CASSSGGGHGYTF.

The J gene is TRBJ1-3, the V gene TRBV20-1, with D possibly being TRBD1 (5 bases). CDR3 length equals 12 residues. Germline lookup yields CDR1 DFQATT and CDR2 SNEGSKA (reference sequence). The CDR3 DNA sequence: TGCGGATCCCCGGGACCTGGAAACACCATATATTTT. Translated, it gives CGSPGPGNTIYF.

This clonotype was recorded many times. The rearrangement joins TRBV29-1 to TRBJ2-2; the match to TRBD2 covers 7 bases. Germline CDR1 SQVTM, CDR2 ANQGSEA. V lost 4 bases and J lost 3; bases outside the gene matches: 8. The length of the CDR3 is 15 residues. Here the CDR3 reads CSVVLAGDYTGELFF. The CDR3 nucleotides are TGCAGCGTTGTTTTGGCGGGAGATTACACCGGGGAGCTGTTTTTT.